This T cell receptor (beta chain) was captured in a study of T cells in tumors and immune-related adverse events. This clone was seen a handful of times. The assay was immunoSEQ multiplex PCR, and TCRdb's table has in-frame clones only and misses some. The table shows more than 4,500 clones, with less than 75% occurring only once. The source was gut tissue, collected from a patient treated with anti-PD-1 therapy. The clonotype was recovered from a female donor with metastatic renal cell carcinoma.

The CDR3 reads CAIRTDTPTSGSSYEQYF. CDR3 in DNA: TGTGCCATCAGGACCGATACCCCCACTAGCGGGAGCTCCTACGAGCAGTACTTC. The chain has TRBV10-3 and TRBJ2-7; TRBD2 agrees at 11 bases. Germline V gene lookup returns CDR1 ENHRY and CDR2 SYGVKD. The CDR3 contains 18 residues. V was pared by 6 bases and J by 0 bases, with 13 bases of the junction left unmatched.